The source of this T cell receptor beta chain is a study of response to subunit inactivated influenza vaccine. The sample holds many counts of this clonotype. Via MiXCR, TCRdb re-called the RT-PCR reads, giving one row per CDR3 protein. This repertoire shows approximately 500,000 distinct CDR3 sequences, 10% to 15% found once; its top ten account for 10% to 15%. The specimen comprised PBMCs from blood, sampled roughly 6 weeks after vaccination. The receptor was isolated from a middle-aged man who received an inactivated influenza vaccine.

The DNA for the CDR3 is TGTGCCAGCAGTTTAGGCCGGGGAGGTACTCAGCCCCAGCATTTT. Translating gives CASSLGRGGTQPQHF. J is TRBJ1-5 and V is TRBV12-3 or TRBV12-4; no definite D call. V lost 1 base to trimming and J lost 6 bases, with 13 bases between them. This CDR3 is 15 amino acids long.